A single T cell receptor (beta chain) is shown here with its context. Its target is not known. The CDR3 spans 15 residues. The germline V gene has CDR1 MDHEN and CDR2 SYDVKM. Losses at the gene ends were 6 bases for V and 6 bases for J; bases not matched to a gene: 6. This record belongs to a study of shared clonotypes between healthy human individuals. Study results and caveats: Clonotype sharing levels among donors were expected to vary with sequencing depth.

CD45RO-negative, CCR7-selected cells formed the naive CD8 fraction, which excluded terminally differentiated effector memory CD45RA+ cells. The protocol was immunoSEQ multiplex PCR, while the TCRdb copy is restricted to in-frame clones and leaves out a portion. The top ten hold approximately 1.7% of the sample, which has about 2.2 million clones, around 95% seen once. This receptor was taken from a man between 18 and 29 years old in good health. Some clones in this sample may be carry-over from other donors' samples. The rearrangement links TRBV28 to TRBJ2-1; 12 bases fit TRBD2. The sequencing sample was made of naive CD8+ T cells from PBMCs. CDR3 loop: CASRPGLAGFNEQFF. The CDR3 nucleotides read TGTGCCAGCAGACCCGGACTAGCGGGGTTCAATGAGCAGTTCTTC.